This T cell receptor (beta chain) was identified during a study of cytomegalovirus exposure and HLA in healthy donors (dated by TCRdb to 2015 to 2018). Broadly, across the study: An earlier analysis of fewer than 750 of the donors reported about 280 Gb of sequence data and some 110 million unique TCR beta sequences obtained from about 179 million T cells. Around 320 gigabases of sequencing data and 80 million or so unique TCR sequences were included in an early release covering 500 to 750 HLA-typed donors. Of the approximately 400 genotyped donors, 65% to 90% fell in the genetic ancestry cluster associated with self-reported Caucasian donors. The study was designed to test whether signatures of past pathogen exposure could be identified by cataloging public T cell receptors. The study profiled the T cell repertoires of fewer than 850 subjects by immunosequencing and related them to cytomegalovirus serostatus. Besides the first cohort of around 700 subjects, a separate validation cohort made up of 120 different subjects was used. To predict cytomegalovirus infection status, the study brought together high-throughput TCR immunosequencing, statistical association of individual TCRs with disease status, and machine learning. A later analysis re-examined previously published TCR beta repertoires from hundreds of donors and added high-resolution HLA genotyping to investigate patterns of TCR occurrence. The later analysis used no new phenotypic data to find candidate immune exposures, relying instead on TCR beta sequences and their occurrence across donors. An earlier analysis of more than 450 of the donors used high-throughput TCR beta sequencing to judge whether each TCR beta V gene segment behaved as functional or pseudogenic. Donor age, sex, ethnicity and CMV serostatus were compiled together with the repertoire data. A later genetic analysis used genome-wide SNP genotypes for 398 of the 666 donors, treating that subset as a discovery cohort. Every discovery cohort repertoire had been produced on one sequencing platform. Class I and class II HLA loci were covered by the typing at four-digit resolution. The number of donors typed differed by locus, with 629-630 for A, B, C, DRB1 and DQB1, more than 500 for DQA1, over 600 for DPA1, and some 470 for DPB1. Roughly 5 DR-DQ haplotypes were treated as single units for association and clustering because of strong linkage in the cohort. Across some 400 genotyped donors of the cohort, an average of approximately 200,000 unique TCR beta nucleotide sequences per donor were sequenced, and around 19% of those sequences were non-productive.

Library construction relied on the immunoSEQ multiplex PCR assay. For the multiplex PCR, a mixture combining 60 forward primers for TCR Vbeta segments and 13 reverse primers for TCR Jbeta segments was used. Amplification of the CDR3 region of rearranged TCR beta genes was performed with a multiplex PCR assay on genomic DNA. The amplified TCR beta libraries were sequenced on the Illumina HiSeq System as 87-base-pair reads. Concerning the study's data processing: In a later analysis, tens of millions of unique TCR beta chains were counted across the roughly 670 repertoires, and about 9.9 million of these chains were shared by at least two donors. A nearest-neighbor algorithm error-corrected the raw reads and collapsed the reads into unique sequences, merging closely related sequences to remove PCR and sequencing errors. To assign V, D and J gene segments, CDR3 sequences were aligned to IMGT reference sequences. Each retained sequence needed at least a six-nucleotide match to both a V gene segment and a J gene segment. A rearrangement was called productive if the CDR3 had no stop codons and remained in frame with V and J, and every other rearrangement was called non-productive. Following IMGT convention, CDR3 was defined as the stretch from the second conserved V-encoded cysteine to the conserved J-encoded phenylalanine. The earlier analysis of some 540 of the donors excluded any sequence lacking an unambiguous match to a single V gene segment. An earlier analysis of several hundred of the donors called V segments functional above 56.7% productive rearrangements and segregating when the between-donor standard deviation exceeded 5%. A statistical classification framework was developed to diagnose cytomegalovirus status using the catalog of TCR beta chain sequences. In a later analysis, V and J genes were assigned by comparing TCR nucleotide sequences against IMGT/GENE-DB human TR gene sequences. In a later analysis, CDR3 sequences and most-parsimonious VDJ recombination scenarios were assigned using the TCRdist pipeline. In a later analysis, each TCR beta chain was defined by its CDR3 amino acid sequence together with its V-gene family, and reads without a unique V-gene family were excluded. In a later analysis, 450 to 600 highly shared, low-generation-probability nucleotide sequences were removed to address suspected cross-contamination and a sequencing artifact. In a later analysis, a clonal expansion index for each public chain was calculated from normalized within-repertoire ranks of inferred template counts. A later analysis computed generation probabilities with a VDJ recombination model fitted to out-of-frame rearrangements, and checked the results against IGoR. In a later analysis, TCR-TCR, TCR-HLA and TCR-CMV co-occurrence was scored with hypergeometric tests, and a repertoire-size bias correction was applied to TCR pairs. False discovery rates were estimated in a later analysis by permuting HLA or CMV assignments 20 times. In a later analysis, co-occurring TCRs were grouped with DBSCAN, and TCRdist sequence similarity was added when clustering was performed within HLA-allele-positive subsets. For co-occurrence clustering, repertoires with fewer than 30,000 or more than 120,000 public chains were excluded, along with roughly five repertoires with anomalous nucleotide sharing. TCRdb took over this immuneACCESS table, retaining in-frame rearrangements with V and J assigned. Such tables are incomplete; in checked studies, under half of the missing clones stem from an unresolved V gene, and the remainder is unexplained. From that table come the V and J calls and clone size; the DNA was used to work out D and trimming. The sample has 97,000 or so clones on record, around 77% of them singletons. More than 9.5% of the sample rests with the top ten.

The germline V end is reduced by 1 base and the J end by 2 bases; junction bases left unmatched: 6. The CDR3 holds 16 amino acids from the cysteine to the phenylalanine. Only the CDR3 DNA stays, 48 bases, in frame from base 1. Via the germline V gene, CDR1 is SGHRS and CDR2 YFSETQ. The cohort was made up of hundreds of healthy bone marrow donors. All cohort members were sampled while nominally healthy, although unrecorded immune exposures were likely present. The donor was CMV seropositive and was included in the group of some 290 seropositive cohort members. Each donor provided a peripheral blood sample, and peripheral blood mononuclear cells were used for TCR beta sequencing. Genomic DNA was extracted from the blood cell samples with the Qiagen DNeasy Blood Extraction Kit. Beyond this particular receptor, the publication reports: The 87-base-pair reads could not distinguish some IMGT-functional V segments, including TRBV6-2 and TRBV6-3, so those segments were excluded. In vitro tests confirmed that a few of the cytomegalovirus-associated TCR beta chains recognize cytomegalovirus antigens. V-gene and J-gene trimming of TCR beta chains was associated with a missense DCLRE1C variant in a later genetic analysis, and the association was replicated in an independent cohort. A group of highly shared sequence variants was considered likely to be a technical artifact of the sequencing pipeline. The study listed 170 or so TCR beta chains as associated with cytomegalovirus. Some 15 rarely observed V segments, including chromosome 9 orphons, were excluded from the earlier analysis of several hundred of the donors because counts were too low. Across donors, most TCR sequences were observed very rarely, whereas some public TCRs were present in many individuals. Linkage disequilibrium might explain the correlated functional status among segregating V segments, but an unknown experimental factor could not be excluded. In a later analysis, most CMV-associated TCR beta chains were found to appear HLA-restricted, with HLA associations seemingly driven largely by CMV exposure. Assigning TCR associations to individual alleles was difficult when HLA alleles, especially DR and DQ, strongly co-occurred. A later analysis associated about 17,000 TCR beta sequences with specific HLA alleles at a false discovery rate of 0.05. A further reported finding was that TCR beta sequences accurately predicted the HLA-A and HLA-B alleles for most subjects in the first cohort. In this cohort, only TCR beta chains were sequenced, and detectable features were limited by the absence of alpha or paired-chain data. The classifier was reported to diagnose cytomegalovirus status with high specificity and sensitivity in both the original and validation cohorts. A later analysis found that TCR association rates varied across HLA loci, with DRB1 alleles showing the most associated TCRs and HLA-C alleles the fewest. The only immune exposure information available for the cohort was CMV serostatus. Several of the top co-occurrence clusters appeared to be linked to parvovirus B19, influenza, CMV and Epstein-Barr virus, according to a later analysis. Because HLA typing was missing for some donors at each locus, association tests included only the typed subset. The authors suggested that the approach could potentially be generalized to other disease states and immunological phenotypes. An earlier analysis of 587 of the donors showed that most TCR beta V segments appeared in productive rearrangements either about 87% or about 30% of the time, which broadly matched IMGT annotations. Compared with the approximately 720-donor mean, donors in an Asian-associated ancestry cluster had fewer N-insertions in productive TCRs, according to a later genetic analysis. A later analysis found that HLA-associated TCR beta chains were more clonally expanded and had lower generation probabilities than equally common non-associated chains. Roughly uniform sequencing depth across donors was assumed in presence/absence analyses, although this assumption may not hold.

Of note for this clone: What this receptor recognizes is not known. Per-base qualities were not stored, and no clone one base away is much larger.

The V gene is TRBV5-1 and the J gene is TRBJ2-1; TRBD1 fits 7 bases in the junction. The sequenced material came from PBMCs. The receptor comes from a male donor in good health and CMV-seropositive. The sequence in DNA is TGCGCCAGCAGCTTGACGAGGACAGGAGCCTACAATGAGCAGTTCTTC. Translated, it gives CASSLTRTGAYNEQFF.